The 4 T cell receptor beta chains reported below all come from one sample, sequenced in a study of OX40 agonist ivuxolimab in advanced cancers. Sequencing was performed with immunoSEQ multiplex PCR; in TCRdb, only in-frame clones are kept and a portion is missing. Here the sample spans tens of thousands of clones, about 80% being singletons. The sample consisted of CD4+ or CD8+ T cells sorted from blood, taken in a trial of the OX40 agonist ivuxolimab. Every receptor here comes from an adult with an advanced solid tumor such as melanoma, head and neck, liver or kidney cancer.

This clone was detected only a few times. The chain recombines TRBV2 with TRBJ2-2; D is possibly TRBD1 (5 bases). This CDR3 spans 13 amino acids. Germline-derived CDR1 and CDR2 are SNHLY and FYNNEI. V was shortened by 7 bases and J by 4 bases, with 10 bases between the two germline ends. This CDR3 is CASKGWTTGELFF. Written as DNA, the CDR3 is TGTGCCAGCAAGGGGTGGACCACCGGGGAGCTGTTTTTT.

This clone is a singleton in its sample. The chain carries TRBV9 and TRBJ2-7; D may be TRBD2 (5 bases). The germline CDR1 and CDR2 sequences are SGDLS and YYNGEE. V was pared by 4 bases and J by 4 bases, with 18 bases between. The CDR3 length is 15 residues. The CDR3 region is CASSSLAGRRYEQYF. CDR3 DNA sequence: TGTGCCAGCAGCTCATTGGCGGGCCGTCGATACGAGCAGTACTTC.

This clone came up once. The CDR3 sequence is CASSEGSGSGYEKLFF. In nucleotides, the CDR3 is TGTGCCAGCAGTGAGGGTTCGGGGTCTGGTTACGAAAAACTGTTTTTT. This rearrangement joins TRBV6-1 to TRBJ1-4; D ambiguous. Germline loops: CDR1 MNHNS, CDR2 SASEGT. CDR3 length: 16 amino acids. V was shortened by 3 bases and J by 8 bases, with 19 bases between the two germline ends.

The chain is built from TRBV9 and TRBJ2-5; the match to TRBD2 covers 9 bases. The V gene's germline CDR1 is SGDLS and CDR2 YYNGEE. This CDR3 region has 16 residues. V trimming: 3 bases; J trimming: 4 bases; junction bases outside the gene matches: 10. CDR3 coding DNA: TGTGCCAGCAGCGCCGGATTAGCGGGGGCCTTAGAGACCCAGTACTTC. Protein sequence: CASSAGLAGALETQYF.